What follows describes a single T cell receptor beta chain. The antigen remains unidentified. Germline lookup yields CDR1 SGHAT and CDR2 FQNNGV. V was clipped by 5 bases and J by 5 bases; unmatched bases: 9. This CDR3 spans 14 amino acids. This specimen comes from a study of response to subunit inactivated influenza vaccine. MiXCR, run by TCRdb on the RT-PCR reads, gives a single entry per CDR3 protein. The sample holds roughly 190,000 distinct CDR3 sequences, about an eighth seen once. Whole-study findings and limits: Authors suggested that a seasonal influenza vaccination recruits few new T cells each time.

V gene TRBV11-2 combines with J gene TRBJ2-7, with 7 positions matching TRBD1. The clonotype originates from a middle-aged man who received an inactivated influenza vaccine. The specimen was CD8+ T cells sorted from PBMCs, collected about 5 days after vaccination. The chain's CDR3 is CASSPWTGLHEQYF. The CDR3 DNA follows: TGTGCCAGCAGCCCTTGGACAGGTTTGCACGAGCAGTACTTC. Supplemented by reference TRBV11-2 and TRBJ2-7, the full variable domain reads EAGVAQSPRYKIIEKRQSVAFWCNPISGHATLYWYQQILGQGPKLLIQFQNNGVVDDSQLPKDRFSAERLKGVDSTLKIQPAKLEDSAVYLCASSPWTGLHEQYFGPGTRLTVT.